Below, 11 T cell receptor beta chains from the same sample are listed, as sequenced in a study of cytomegalovirus exposure and HLA in healthy donors. The PCR made use of 60 Vbeta and 13 Jbeta primers. Data came from immunoSEQ multiplex PCR; TCRdb stores just in-frame clones and leaves some out. The sample has more than 85,000 clones, 65% to 80% seen once. Material for sequencing was PBMCs. These receptors originate from a male donor in good health and CMV-seronegative.

The chain uses TRBV7-2 and TRBJ1-2; the match to TRBD1 covers 8 bases. The CDR3 covers 14 residues. V gave up 1 base and J gave up 4 bases; unmatched junction bases: 2. The germline V gene encodes CDR1 SGHTA and CDR2 FQGNSA. The CDR3 spells CASSLGGQGYGYTF. CDR3 sequence (DNA): TGTGCCAGCAGCTTAGGAGGACAGGGCTATGGCTACACCTTC.

The rearrangement uses TRBV29-1 and TRBJ1-1, with no clear D. CDR1 is SQVTM and CDR2 is ANQGSEA in the germline V gene. This CDR3 contains 15 residues. V dropped 5 bases and J dropped 4 bases, with 20 bases sitting between them. The CDR3 sequence is CSVKGRLLMGTEAFF. The CDR3 DNA follows: TGCAGCGTTAAAGGCAGGCTCCTGATGGGCACTGAAGCTTTCTTT. The whole variable domain, remainder taken from reference TRBV29-1 and TRBJ1-1, is SAVISQKPSRDICQRGTSLTIQCQVDSQVTMMFWYRQQPGQSLTLIATANQGSEATYESGFVIDKFPISRPNLTFSTLTVSNMSPEDSSIYLCSVKGRLLMGTEAFFGQGTRLTVV.

The V gene is TRBV2, the J gene TRBJ2-2, with unresolved D. Trimming pared 2 bases from V and 8 bases from J, leaving 15 bases between. In germline, CDR1 is SNHLY, CDR2 FYNNEI. CDR3 size: 15 residues. The CDR3 protein is CASSEYLGPIGELFF. CDR3 nucleotide sequence: TGTGCCAGCAGTGAATACCTAGGCCCGATTGGGGAGCTGTTTTTT.

The CDR3: CASGEQGSGNTIYF. CDR3 DNA: TGTGCCAGCGGGGAACAGGGTTCTGGAAACACCATATATTTT. The chain joins TRBV2 to TRBJ1-3; possible D gene TRBD1, 6 bases. V was shortened by 8 bases and J by 1 base, with 12 bases between the two germline ends. The CDR3 spans 14 residues. The germline CDR1 and CDR2 sequences are SNHLY and FYNNEI.

The chain has TRBV19 and TRBJ1-1; 8 bases align to TRBD1. This CDR3 is built from 15 residues. The V gene's germline CDR1 is LNHDA and CDR2 SQIVND (reference sequence). Trimming cost V 6 bases and J 4 bases; bases outside gene matches: 10. CDR3 sequence: CASRSGQGLGTEAFF. CDR3 DNA sequence: TGTGCCAGTAGATCAGGACAGGGTCTGGGCACTGAAGCTTTCTTT.

There are a few counts of this clone. This sequence joins TRBV5-4 and TRBJ2-7; 11 bases are shared with TRBD2. V lost 2 bases, J lost 7 bases, and 5 bases stayed unmatched. The CDR3 covers 14 residues. CDR1 and CDR2 from the germline V gene are SGHNT and YYREEE (reference sequence). The CDR3 bases are TGTGCCAGCAGCTTAAAACTAGCGGGAGAAGAGCAGTACTTC. This sequence encodes CASSLKLAGEEQYF.

Relative to its sample, this clone is medium-sized. V usage is TRBV6-4 and J usage is TRBJ2-1, with a weak D call TRBD2 (6 bases). The V and J ends lost 3 bases and 10 bases respectively, with 19 bases between them. This CDR3 spans 15 amino acids. Looked up from germline, CDR1 is MRHNA and CDR2 is SNTAGT. CDR3 sequence: CASSDRAGTGDEQFF. CDR3 bases: TGTGCCAGCAGTGATAGGGCCGGGACGGGGGACGAGCAGTTCTTC.

The rearrangement joins TRBV7-3 to TRBJ2-1, with a weak D call TRBD2 (6 bases). The germline CDR1 and CDR2 sequences are SGHTA and FQGTGA. There are 19 residues in the CDR3. The V gene lost 1 base and the J gene lost 6 bases, with 25 bases spanning the gap. The CDR3 reads CASSLKEWCSGVILNEQFF. CDR3 nucleotides: TGTGCCAGCAGCTTAAAAGAGTGGTGTAGCGGCGTGATCCTCAATGAGCAGTTCTTC.

There are a few counts of this clone. This rearrangement joins TRBV28 to TRBJ1-1; TRBD1 is a possible D gene (6 bases). In germline, CDR1 is MDHEN, CDR2 SYDVKM. V was trimmed by 5 bases and J by 4 bases, leaving 17 bases between them. The CDR3 covers 15 residues. The CDR3 loop is CASSPYRVRGTEAFF. DNA of the CDR3: TGTGCCAGCAGTCCCTACAGGGTTAGAGGCACTGAAGCTTTCTTT.

This clone showed up just once. The rearrangement links TRBV6-6 to TRBJ1-1; D might be TRBD1 (6 bases). Trimming pared 7 bases from V and 2 bases from J, leaving 20 bases between. CDR1 is MNHNY and CDR2 is SVGAGI in the germline V gene (reference sequence). There are 16 residues in the CDR3. The CDR3 nucleotides read TGTGCCAGCACCAAAATAAATGGACAGTTCAACACTGAAGCTTTCTTT. Protein: CASTKINGQFNTEAFF.

V is TRBV11-2 and J is TRBJ1-6, with 9 nucleotides matching TRBD1. Germline CDR1 SGHAT, CDR2 FQNNGV. The V and J ends lost 0 bases and 4 bases, in that order; junction bases with no gene match: 10. This CDR3 is built from 19 residues. The CDR3 loop is CASSLEQGASRFYNSPLHF. In DNA, the CDR3 is TGTGCCAGCAGCTTAGAACAGGGGGCCTCGCGGTTTTATAATTCACCCCTCCACTTT.